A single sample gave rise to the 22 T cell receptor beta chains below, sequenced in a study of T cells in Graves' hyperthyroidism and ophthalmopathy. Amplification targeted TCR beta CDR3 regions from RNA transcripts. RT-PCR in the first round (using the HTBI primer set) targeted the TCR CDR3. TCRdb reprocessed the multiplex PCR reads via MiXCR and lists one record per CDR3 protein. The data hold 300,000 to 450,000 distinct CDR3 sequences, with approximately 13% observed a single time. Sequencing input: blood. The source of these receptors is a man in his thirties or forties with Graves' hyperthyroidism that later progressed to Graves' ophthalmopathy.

The CDR3 nucleotides are TGTGCCAGCACCCCGTTTGGGGTTGAACAGGGGGCTTTCCAGCCCCAGCATTTT. It translates to CASTPFGVEQGAFQPQHF. This chain joins TRBV6-1 and TRBJ1-5, with 9 nucleotides matching TRBD1. Trimming took 7 bases from V and 7 from J; bases not matched to a gene: 20. The germline CDR1 and CDR2 sequences are MNHNS and SASEGT. This CDR3 is built from 18 residues.

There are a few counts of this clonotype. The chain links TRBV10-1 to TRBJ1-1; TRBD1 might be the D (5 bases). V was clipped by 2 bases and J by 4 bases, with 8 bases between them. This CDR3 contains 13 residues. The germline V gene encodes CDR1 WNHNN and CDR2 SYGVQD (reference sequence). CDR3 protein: CASSENGGTEAFF. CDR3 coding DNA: TGCGCCAGCAGTGAGAATGGGGGCACTGAAGCTTTCTTT.

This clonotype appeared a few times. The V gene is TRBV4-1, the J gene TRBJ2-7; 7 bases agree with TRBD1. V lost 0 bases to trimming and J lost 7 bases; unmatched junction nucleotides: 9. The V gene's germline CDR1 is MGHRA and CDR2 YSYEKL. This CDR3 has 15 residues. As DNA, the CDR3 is TGCGCCAGCAGCCAAGAGGGGGCAGGGGGAAAAGAGCAGTACTTC. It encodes CASSQEGAGGKEQYF.

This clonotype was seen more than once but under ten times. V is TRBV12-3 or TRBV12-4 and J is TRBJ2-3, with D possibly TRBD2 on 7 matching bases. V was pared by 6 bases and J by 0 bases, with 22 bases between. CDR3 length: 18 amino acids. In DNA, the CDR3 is TGTGCCAGCAGCAGGTGGGATGGCGGGGGCGACAGCACAGATACGCAGTATTTT. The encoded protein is CASSRWDGGGDSTDTQYF.

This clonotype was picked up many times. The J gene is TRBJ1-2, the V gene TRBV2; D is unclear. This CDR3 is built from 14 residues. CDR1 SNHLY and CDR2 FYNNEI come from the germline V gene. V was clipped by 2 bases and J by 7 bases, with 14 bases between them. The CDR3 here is CASSEYGRSGGYTF. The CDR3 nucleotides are TGTGCCAGCAGTGAATATGGCAGGTCCGGTGGCTACACCTTC.

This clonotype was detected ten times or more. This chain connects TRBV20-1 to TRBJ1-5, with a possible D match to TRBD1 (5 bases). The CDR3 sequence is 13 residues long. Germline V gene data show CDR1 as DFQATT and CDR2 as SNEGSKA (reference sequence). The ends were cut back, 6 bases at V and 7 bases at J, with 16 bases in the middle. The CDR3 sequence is CSAPQGPWQPQHF. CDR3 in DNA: TGCAGTGCACCCCAGGGTCCCTGGCAGCCCCAGCATTTT.

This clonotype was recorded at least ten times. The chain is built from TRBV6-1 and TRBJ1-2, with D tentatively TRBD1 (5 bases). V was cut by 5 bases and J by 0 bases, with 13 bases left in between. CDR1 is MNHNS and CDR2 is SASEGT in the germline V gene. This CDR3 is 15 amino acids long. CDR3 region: CASSSPGLPNYGYTF. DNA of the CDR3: TGTGCCAGCAGTTCCCCAGGGTTGCCTAACTATGGCTACACCTTC.

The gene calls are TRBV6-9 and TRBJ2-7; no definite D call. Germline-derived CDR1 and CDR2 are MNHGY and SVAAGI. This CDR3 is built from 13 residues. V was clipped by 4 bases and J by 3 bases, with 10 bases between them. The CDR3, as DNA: TGTGCCAGCAGTTGGTACGGAAGCTACGAGCAGTACTTC. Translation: CASSWYGSYEQYF.

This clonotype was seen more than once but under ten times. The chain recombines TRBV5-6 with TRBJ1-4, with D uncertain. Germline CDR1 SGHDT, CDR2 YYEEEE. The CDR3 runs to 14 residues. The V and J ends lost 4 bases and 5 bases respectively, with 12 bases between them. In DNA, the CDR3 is TGTGCCAGCAGCCCGGTAGCTCGGAATGAAAAACTGTTTTTT. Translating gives CASSPVARNEKLFF.

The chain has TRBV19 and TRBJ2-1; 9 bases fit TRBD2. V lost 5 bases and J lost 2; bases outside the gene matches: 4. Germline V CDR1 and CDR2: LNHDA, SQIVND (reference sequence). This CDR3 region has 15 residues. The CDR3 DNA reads TGTGCCAGTAGTCCCGCTAGCGGGGCCTACAATGAGCAGTTCTTC. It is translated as CASSPASGAYNEQFF.

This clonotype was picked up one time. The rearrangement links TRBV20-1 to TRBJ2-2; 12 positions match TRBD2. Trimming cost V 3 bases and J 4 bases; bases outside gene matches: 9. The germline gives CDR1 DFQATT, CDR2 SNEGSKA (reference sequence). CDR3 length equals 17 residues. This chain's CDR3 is CSASRPSGGAGTGELFF. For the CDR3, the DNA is TGCAGTGCTAGCCGGCCTAGCGGGGGGGCGGGCACCGGGGAGCTGTTTTTT.

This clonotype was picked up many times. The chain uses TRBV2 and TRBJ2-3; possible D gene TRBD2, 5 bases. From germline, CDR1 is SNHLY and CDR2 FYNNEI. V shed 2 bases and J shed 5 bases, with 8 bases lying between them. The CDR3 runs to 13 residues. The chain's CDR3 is CASSENREDTQYF. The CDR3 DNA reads TGTGCCAGCAGTGAAAATCGGGAAGATACGCAGTATTTT.

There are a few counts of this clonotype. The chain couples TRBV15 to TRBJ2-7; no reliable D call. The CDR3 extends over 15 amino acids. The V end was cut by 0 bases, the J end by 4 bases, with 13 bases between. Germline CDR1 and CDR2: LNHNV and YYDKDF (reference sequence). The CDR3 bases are TGTGCCACCAGCAGAGATTTTCGCGAAGGATACGAGCAGTACTTC. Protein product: CATSRDFREGYEQYF.

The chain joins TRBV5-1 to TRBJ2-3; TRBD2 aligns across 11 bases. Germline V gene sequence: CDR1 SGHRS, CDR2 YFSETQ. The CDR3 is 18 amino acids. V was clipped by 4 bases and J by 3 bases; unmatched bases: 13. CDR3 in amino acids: CASSPPVASGGRTDTQYF. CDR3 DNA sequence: TGCGCCAGCAGCCCGCCTGTGGCTAGCGGGGGGAGGACAGATACGCAGTATTTT.

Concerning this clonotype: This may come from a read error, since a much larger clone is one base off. CDR3 sequence: CASSLLGRGQGGELFF. The DNA for the CDR3 is TGTGCCAGCAGCCTCCTCGGCAGGGGGCAGGGCGGGGAGCTGTTTTTT. The J gene is TRBJ2-2, the V gene TRBV11-3; TRBD1 matches 8 bases. CDR1 is SGHNT, CDR2 YENEEA, per germline. This CDR3 contains 16 residues. V was clipped by 5 bases and J by 7 bases; unmatched bases: 12.

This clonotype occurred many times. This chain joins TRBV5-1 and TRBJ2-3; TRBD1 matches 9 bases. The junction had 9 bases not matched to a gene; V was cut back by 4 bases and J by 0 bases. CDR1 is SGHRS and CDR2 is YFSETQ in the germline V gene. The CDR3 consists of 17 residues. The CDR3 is CASSIPRDRASTDTQYF. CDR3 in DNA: TGCGCCAGCAGCATTCCCCGGGACAGGGCTAGCACAGATACGCAGTATTTT. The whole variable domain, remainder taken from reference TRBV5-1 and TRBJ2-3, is KAGVTQTPRYLIKTRGQQVTLSCSPISGHRSVSWYQQTPGQGLQFLFEYFSETQRNKGNFPGRFSGRQFSNSRSEMNVSTLELGDSALYLCASSIPRDRASTDTQYFGPGTRLTVL.

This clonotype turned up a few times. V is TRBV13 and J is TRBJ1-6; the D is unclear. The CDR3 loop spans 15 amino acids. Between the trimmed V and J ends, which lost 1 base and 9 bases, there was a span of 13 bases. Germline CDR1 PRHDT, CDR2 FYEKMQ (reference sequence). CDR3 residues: CASSLDQSGSSPLHF. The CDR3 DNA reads TGTGCCAGCAGCTTAGATCAGTCTGGTAGTTCACCCCTCCACTTT.

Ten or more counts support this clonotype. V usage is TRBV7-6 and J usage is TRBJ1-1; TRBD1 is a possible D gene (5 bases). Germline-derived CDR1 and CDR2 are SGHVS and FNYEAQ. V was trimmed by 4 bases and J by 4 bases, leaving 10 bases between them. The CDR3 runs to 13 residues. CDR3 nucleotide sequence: TGTGCCAGCAGCTCGATGGGGACCACTGAAGCTTTCTTT. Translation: CASSSMGTTEAFF.

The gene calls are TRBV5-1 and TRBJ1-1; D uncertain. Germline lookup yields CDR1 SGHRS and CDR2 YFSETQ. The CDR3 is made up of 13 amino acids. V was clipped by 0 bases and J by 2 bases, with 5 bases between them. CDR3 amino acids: CASSLAINTEAFF. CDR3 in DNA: TGCGCCAGCAGCTTGGCCATTAACACTGAAGCTTTCTTT.

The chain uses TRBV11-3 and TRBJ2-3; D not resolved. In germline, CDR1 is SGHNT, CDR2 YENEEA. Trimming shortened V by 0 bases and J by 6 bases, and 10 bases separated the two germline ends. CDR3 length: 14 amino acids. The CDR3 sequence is CASSLDRTVDTQYF. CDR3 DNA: TGTGCCAGCAGCTTAGATCGAACCGTTGATACGCAGTATTTT.

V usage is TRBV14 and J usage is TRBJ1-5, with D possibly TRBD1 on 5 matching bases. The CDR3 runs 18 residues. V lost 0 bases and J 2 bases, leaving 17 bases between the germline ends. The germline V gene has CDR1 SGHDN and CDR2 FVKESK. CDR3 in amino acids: CASSQDSGWRGRNQPQHF. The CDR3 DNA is TGTGCCAGCAGCCAAGATTCCGGGTGGAGGGGACGCAATCAGCCCCAGCATTTT.

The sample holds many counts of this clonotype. The CDR3 bases are TGCGCCAGCAGCTTGGGACCTACAGGGAATTCACCCCTCCACTTT. Amino acid sequence: CASSLGPTGNSPLHF. The chain joins TRBV5-1 to TRBJ1-6, with D tentatively TRBD1 (6 bases). V was shortened by 0 bases and J by 7 bases, with 11 bases between the two germline ends. This CDR3 contains 15 residues. Germline lookup yields CDR1 SGHRS and CDR2 YFSETQ.